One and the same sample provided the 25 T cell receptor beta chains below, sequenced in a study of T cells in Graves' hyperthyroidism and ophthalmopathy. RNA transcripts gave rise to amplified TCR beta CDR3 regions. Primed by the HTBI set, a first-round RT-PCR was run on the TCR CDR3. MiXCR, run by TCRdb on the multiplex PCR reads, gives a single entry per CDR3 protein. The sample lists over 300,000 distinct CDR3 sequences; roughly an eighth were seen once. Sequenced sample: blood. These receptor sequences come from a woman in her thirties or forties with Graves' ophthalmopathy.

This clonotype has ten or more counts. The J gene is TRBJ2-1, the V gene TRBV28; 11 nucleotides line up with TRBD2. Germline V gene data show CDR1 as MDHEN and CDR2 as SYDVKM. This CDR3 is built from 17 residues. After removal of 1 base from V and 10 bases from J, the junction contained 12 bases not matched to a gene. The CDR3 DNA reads TGTGCCAGCAGTTTATTGTCCCCTAGCGGGAGGTTTCAAGAGCAGTTCTTC. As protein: CASSLLSPSGRFQEQFF.

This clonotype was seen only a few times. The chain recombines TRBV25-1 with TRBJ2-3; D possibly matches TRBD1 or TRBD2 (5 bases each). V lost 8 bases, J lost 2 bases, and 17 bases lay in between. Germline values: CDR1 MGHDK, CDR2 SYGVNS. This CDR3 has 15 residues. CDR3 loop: CASCEGWTDTDTQYF. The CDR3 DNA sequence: TGTGCCAGCTGCGAGGGGTGGACCGACACAGATACGCAGTATTTT.

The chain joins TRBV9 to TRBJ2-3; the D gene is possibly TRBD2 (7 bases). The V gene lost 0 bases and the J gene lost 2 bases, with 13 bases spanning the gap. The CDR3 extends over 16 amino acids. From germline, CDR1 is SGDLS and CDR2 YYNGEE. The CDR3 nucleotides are TGTGCCAGCAGCGTAGGTGGGCGGGGGCCCACAGATACGCAGTATTTT. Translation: CASSVGGRGPTDTQYF.

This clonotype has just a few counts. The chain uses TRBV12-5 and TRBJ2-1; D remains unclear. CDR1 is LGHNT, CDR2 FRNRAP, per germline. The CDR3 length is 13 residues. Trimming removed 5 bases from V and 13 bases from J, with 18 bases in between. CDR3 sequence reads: CASGPVMEGNQFF. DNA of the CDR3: TGTGCTAGTGGTCCGGTAATGGAAGGGAACCAGTTCTTC.

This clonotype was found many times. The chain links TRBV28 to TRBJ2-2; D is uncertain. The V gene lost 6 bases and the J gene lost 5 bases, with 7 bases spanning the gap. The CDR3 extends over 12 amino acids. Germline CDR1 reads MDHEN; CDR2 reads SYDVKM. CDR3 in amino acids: CASRRPTGELFF. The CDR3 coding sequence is TGTGCCAGCAGACGGCCTACCGGGGAGCTGTTTTTT.

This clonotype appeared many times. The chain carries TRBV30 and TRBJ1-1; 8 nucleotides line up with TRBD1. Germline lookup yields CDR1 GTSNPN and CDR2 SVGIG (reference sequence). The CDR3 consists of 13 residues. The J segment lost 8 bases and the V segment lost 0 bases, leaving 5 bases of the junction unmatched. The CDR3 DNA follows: TGTGCCTGGAGTGTGGGACAGGAGCTGGAAGCTTTCTTT. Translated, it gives CAWSVGQELEAFF.

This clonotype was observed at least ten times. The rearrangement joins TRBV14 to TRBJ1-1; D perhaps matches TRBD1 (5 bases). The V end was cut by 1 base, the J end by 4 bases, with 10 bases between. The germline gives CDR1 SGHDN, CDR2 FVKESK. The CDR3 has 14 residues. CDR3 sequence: CASSQGQGLTEAFF. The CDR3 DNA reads TGTGCCAGCAGCCAAGGGCAGGGACTCACTGAAGCTTTCTTT.

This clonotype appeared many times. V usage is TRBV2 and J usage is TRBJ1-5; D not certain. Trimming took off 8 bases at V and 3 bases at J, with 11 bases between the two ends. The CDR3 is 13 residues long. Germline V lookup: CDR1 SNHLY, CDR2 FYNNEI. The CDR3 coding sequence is TGTGCCAGCCAAAGGGAGAACAATCAGCCCCAGCATTTT. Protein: CASQRENNQPQHF. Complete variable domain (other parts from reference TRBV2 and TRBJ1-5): EPEVTQTPSHQVTQMGQEVILRCVPISNHLYFYWYRQILGQKVEFLVSFYNNEISEKSEIFDDQFSVERPDGSNFTLKIRSTKLEDSAMYFCASQRENNQPQHFGDGTRLSIL.

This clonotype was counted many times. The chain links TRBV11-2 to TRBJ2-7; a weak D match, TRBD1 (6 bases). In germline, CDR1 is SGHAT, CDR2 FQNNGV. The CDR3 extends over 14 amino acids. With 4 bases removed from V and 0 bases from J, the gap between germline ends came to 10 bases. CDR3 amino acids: CASSYEQGSYEQYF. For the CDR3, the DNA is TGTGCCAGCAGCTATGAACAGGGCTCCTACGAGCAGTACTTC.

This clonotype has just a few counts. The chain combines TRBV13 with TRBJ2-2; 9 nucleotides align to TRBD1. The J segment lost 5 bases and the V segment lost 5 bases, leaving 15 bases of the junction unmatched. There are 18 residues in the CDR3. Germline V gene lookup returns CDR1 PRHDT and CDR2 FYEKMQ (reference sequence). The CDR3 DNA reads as TGTGCCAGCAGCAGAGGACAGGGGAAGGGTCGGATTACCGGGGAGCTGTTTTTT. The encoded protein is CASSRGQGKGRITGELFF.

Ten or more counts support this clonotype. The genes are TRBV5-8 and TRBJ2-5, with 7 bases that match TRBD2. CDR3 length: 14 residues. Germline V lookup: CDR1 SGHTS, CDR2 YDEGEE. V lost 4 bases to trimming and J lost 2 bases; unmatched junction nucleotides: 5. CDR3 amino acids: CASSPPGGQETQYF. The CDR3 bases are TGTGCCAGCAGCCCTCCCGGGGGGCAAGAGACCCAGTACTTC.

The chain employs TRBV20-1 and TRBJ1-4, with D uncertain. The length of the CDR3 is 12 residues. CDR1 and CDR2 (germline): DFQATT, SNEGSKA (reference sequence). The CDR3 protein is CAAGTTNEKLFF. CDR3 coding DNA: TGCGCCGCCGGGACAACTAATGAAAAACTGTTTTTT.

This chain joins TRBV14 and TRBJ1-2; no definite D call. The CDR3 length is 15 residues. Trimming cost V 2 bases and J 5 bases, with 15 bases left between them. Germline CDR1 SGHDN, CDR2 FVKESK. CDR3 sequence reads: CASSQLRGSTYGYTF. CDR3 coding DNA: TGTGCCAGCAGCCAACTGCGGGGTAGCACTTATGGCTACACCTTC.

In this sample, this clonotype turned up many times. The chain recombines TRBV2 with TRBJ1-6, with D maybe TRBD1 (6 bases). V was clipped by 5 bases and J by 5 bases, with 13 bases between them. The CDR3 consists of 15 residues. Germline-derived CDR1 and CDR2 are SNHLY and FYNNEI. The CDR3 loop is CASSLRDTDNSPLHF. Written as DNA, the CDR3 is TGTGCCAGCAGTCTCCGGGACACGGATAATTCACCCCTCCACTTT.

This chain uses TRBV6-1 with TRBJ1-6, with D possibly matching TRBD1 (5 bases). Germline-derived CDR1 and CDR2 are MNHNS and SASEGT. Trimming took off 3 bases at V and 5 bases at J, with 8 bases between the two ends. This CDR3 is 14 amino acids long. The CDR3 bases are TGTGCCAGCAGTGAGATAGGGGATAATTCACCCCTCCACTTT. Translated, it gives CASSEIGDNSPLHF.

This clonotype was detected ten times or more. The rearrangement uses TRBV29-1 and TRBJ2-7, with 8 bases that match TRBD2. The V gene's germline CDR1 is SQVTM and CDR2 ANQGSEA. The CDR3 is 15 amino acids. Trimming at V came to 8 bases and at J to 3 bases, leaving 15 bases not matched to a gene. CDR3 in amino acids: CSYTRASGGVYEQYF. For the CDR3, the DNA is TGCAGCTACACCCGGGCATCGGGGGGGGTCTACGAGCAGTACTTC.

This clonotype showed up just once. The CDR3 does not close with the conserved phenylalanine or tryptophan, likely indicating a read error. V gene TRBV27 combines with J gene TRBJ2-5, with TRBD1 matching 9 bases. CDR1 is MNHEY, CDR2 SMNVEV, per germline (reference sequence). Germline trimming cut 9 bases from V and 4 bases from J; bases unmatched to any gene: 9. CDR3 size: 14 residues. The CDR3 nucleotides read TGTGCCAGTCGACGAACAGGGGGCAGAGAGACCCAGTACCTC. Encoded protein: CASRRTGGRETQYL.

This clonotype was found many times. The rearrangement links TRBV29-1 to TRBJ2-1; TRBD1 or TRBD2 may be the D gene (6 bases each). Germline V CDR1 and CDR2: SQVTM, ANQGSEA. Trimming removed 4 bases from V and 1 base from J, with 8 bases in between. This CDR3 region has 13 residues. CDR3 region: CSVGGGSYNEQFF. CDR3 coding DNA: TGCAGCGTTGGAGGGGGGTCCTACAATGAGCAGTTCTTC.

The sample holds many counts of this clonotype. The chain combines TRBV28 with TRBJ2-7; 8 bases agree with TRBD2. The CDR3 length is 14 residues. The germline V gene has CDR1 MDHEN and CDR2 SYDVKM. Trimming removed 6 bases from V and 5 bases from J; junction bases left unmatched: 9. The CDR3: CASSLTSGVHEQYF. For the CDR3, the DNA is TGTGCCAGCAGCTTAACTAGCGGAGTCCACGAGCAGTACTTC.

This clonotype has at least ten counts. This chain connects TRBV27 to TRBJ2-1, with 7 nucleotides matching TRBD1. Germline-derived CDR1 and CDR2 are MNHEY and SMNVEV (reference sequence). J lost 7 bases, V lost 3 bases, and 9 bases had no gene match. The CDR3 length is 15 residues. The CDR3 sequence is CASSLFRGLWNEQFF. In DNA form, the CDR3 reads TGTGCCAGCAGTTTGTTTAGGGGGCTTTGGAATGAGCAGTTCTTC.

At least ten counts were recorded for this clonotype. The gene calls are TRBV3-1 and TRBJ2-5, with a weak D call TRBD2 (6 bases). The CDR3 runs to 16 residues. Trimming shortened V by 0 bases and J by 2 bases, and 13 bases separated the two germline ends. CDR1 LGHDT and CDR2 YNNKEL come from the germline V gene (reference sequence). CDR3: CASSQDRLAGQETQYF. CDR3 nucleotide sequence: TGTGCCAGCAGCCAAGATCGTCTGGCGGGGCAAGAGACCCAGTACTTC.

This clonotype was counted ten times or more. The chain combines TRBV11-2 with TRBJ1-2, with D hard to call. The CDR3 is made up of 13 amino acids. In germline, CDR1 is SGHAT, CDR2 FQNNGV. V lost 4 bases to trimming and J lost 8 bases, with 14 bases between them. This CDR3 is CASSSQSRLGYTF. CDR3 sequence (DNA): TGTGCCAGCAGCTCCCAGTCAAGGCTGGGCTACACCTTC.

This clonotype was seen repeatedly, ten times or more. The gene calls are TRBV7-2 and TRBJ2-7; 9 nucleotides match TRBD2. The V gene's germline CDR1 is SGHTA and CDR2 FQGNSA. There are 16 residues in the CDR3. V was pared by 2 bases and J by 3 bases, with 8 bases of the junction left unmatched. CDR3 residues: CASSLTGVAGVYEQYF. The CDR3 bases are TGTGCCAGCAGCTTAACCGGGGTAGCGGGAGTCTACGAGCAGTACTTC.

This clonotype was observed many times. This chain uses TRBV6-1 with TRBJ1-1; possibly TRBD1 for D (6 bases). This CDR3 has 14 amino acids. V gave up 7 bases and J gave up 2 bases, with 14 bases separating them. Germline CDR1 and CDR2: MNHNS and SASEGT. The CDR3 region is CASKVRGYNTEAFF. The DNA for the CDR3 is TGTGCCAGCAAAGTCAGGGGATATAACACTGAAGCTTTCTTT.

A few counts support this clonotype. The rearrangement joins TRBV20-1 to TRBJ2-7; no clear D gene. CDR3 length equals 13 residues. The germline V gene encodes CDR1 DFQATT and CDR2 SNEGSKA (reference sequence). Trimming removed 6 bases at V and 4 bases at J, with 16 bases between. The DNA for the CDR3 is TGCAGTGCCAAATTAGGACCAATTTACGAGCAGTACTTC. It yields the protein CSAKLGPIYEQYF.